The 23 T cell receptor beta chains below were found in one sample sequenced in a study of post-analysis software for immune sequencing data. The TCR beta cDNA libraries carried unique molecular identifiers. MiXCR was run by TCRdb on the PCR reads, yielding one entry per CDR3 protein. The sample carries 600,000 to 700,000 distinct CDR3 sequences, 59% recorded once. Whole-study results and caveats: Controls had lower frequencies than patients of about five TRBV segments, which included TRBV5-6, TRBV5-1 and TRBV20-1.

Which antigens these TCRs recognize remains unknown. Specimen: blood. The receptor set was obtained from a girl aged 2-10 years with multiple sclerosis.

There are a few counts of this clonotype. The chain's CDR3 is CSAASAENTEAFF. Here the CDR3 DNA reads TGCAGCGCCGCGTCCGCGGAGAACACTGAAGCTTTCTTT. The V call is TRBV29-1, the J call TRBJ1-1; no definite D call. V lost 7 bases, J lost 1 base, and 13 bases lay in between. Per the germline V gene, CDR1 is SQVTM and CDR2 is ANQGSEA. This CDR3 is 13 amino acids long.

The chain has TRBV6-4 and TRBJ1-2; tentatively, D is TRBD1 (5 bases). V shed 7 bases and J shed 3 bases, with 12 bases lying between them. CDR1 is MRHNA and CDR2 is SNTAGT in the germline V gene. CDR3 length equals 13 residues. The CDR3 nucleotides read TGTGCCAGCACCGAGCGGGGCTACTATGGCTACACCTTC. Translating it yields CASTERGYYGYTF.

The chain carries TRBV7-2 and TRBJ2-3; D possibly corresponds to TRBD1 (5 bases). The germline V and J ends were trimmed by 1 base and 0 bases, with 8 bases remaining between them. This CDR3 has 15 residues. CDR1 and CDR2 from the germline V gene are SGHTA and FQGNSA. CDR3: CASSLDRQSTDTQYF. The CDR3 DNA is TGTGCCAGCAGCTTAGACAGGCAAAGCACAGATACGCAGTATTTT. The full variable domain, its missing parts supplied by reference TRBV7-2 and TRBJ2-3, is GAGVSQSPSNKVTEKGKDVELRCDPISGHTALYWYRQSLGQGLEFLIYFQGNSAPDKSGLPSDRFSAERTGGSVSTLTIQRTQQEDSAVYLCASSLDRQSTDTQYFGPGTRLTVL.

The rearrangement joins TRBV27 to TRBJ2-1; D may match TRBD1 or TRBD2 (6 bases each). The V gene's germline CDR1 is MNHEY and CDR2 SMNVEV (reference sequence). The CDR3 sequence is 14 residues long. V gave up 7 bases and J gave up 7 bases, with 17 bases separating them. The CDR3, as DNA: TGTGCCAGCATTCCGTTGGGGGGCGGGAATGAGCAGTTCTTC. The encoded protein is CASIPLGGGNEQFF.

CDR3 residues: CATSGAEKINEQFF. CDR3 DNA: TGTGCCACCAGCGGGGCCGAGAAAATAAATGAGCAGTTCTTC. The rearrangement joins TRBV15 to TRBJ2-1; a possible D gene is TRBD1 (5 bases). Germline lookup yields CDR1 LNHNV and CDR2 YYDKDF (reference sequence). V was clipped by 5 bases and J by 7 bases, with 15 bases between them. There are 14 residues in the CDR3.

A single count supports this clonotype. The gene calls are TRBV12-3 or TRBV12-4 and TRBJ2-1, with 8 bases matching TRBD1. Unmatched junction bases numbered 6, after V lost 5 bases and J lost 0 bases. This CDR3 spans 16 amino acids. CDR3 protein: CASSRTGGLSYNEQFF. The CDR3 DNA follows: TGTGCCAGCAGTCGTACAGGGGGGCTCTCCTACAATGAGCAGTTCTTC.

The J gene is TRBJ2-5, the V gene TRBV6-5, with D possibly being TRBD2 (6 bases). The CDR3 has 16 residues. V was trimmed by 6 bases and J by 0 bases, leaving 17 bases between them. CDR1 is MNHEY and CDR2 is SVGAGI in the germline V gene. CDR3 residues: CASSSRPGGYQETQYF. The CDR3 DNA sequence: TGTGCCAGCAGCTCCAGACCAGGAGGGTACCAAGAGACCCAGTACTTC.

The sample holds many counts of this clonotype. The rearrangement uses TRBV7-2 and TRBJ2-3; no clear D gene. The CDR3 contains 13 residues. Germline V CDR1 and CDR2: SGHTA, FQGNSA. The V end lost 4 bases, the J end lost 0 bases, and 5 bases lay between the germline ends. CDR3 DNA sequence: TGTGCCAGCAGCTCTAGTAGCACAGATACGCAGTATTTT. Protein: CASSSSSTDTQYF.

This chain joins TRBV15 and TRBJ1-5; D is undetermined. Germline-derived CDR1 and CDR2 are LNHNV and YYDKDF (reference sequence). The CDR3 has 15 amino acids. Deletions cut 0 bases from V and 6 bases from J, with 12 bases between. In DNA, the CDR3 is TGTGCCACCAGCAGAGATCCAGGTATGAGTCAGCCCCAGCATTTT. This encodes CATSRDPGMSQPQHF.

This chain uses TRBV6-6 with TRBJ2-7; D remains unclear. This CDR3 has 14 amino acids. The germline V gene encodes CDR1 MNHNY and CDR2 SVGAGI (reference sequence). Trimming took 5 bases from V and 4 from J, leaving 15 bases between them. For the CDR3, the DNA is TGTGCCAGCAGTAGAACACCGCGAAGGTACGAGCAGTACTTC. Translated: CASSRTPRRYEQYF.

This rearrangement joins TRBV29-1 to TRBJ2-1; 12 bases map to TRBD2. V lost 6 bases, J lost 14 bases, and 44 bases stayed unmatched. CDR1 and CDR2 from the germline V gene are SQVTM and ANQGSEA. The CDR3 is 24 amino acids. DNA of the CDR3: TGCAGCGTGTCGACGGGGGAAACATTTTTGTATCATGGTGTAACATTGTGGGGACTAGCGGGTGAGTTCTTC. This encodes CSVSTGETFLYHGVTLWGLAGEFF.

The gene calls are TRBV29-1 and TRBJ1-5, with a weak D call TRBD1 (6 bases). V gave up 2 bases and J gave up 2 bases, with 13 bases separating them. This CDR3 is built from 15 residues. CDR1 is SQVTM, CDR2 ANQGSEA, per germline. CDR3 sequence: CSVESGRGGNQPQHF. The CDR3 DNA reads TGCAGCGTTGAATCAGGGAGGGGGGGCAATCAGCCCCAGCATTTT.

The rearrangement uses TRBV20-1 and TRBJ2-3, with D unresolved. CDR3 length: 16 residues. Trimming shortened V by 0 bases and J by 6 bases, and 19 bases separated the two germline ends. Germline lookup yields CDR1 DFQATT and CDR2 SNEGSKA (reference sequence). CDR3 loop: CSARDLEVSGRDTQYF. CDR3 nucleotides: TGCAGTGCTAGAGATTTAGAAGTGTCGGGTAGGGATACGCAGTATTTT.

J is TRBJ2-1 and V is TRBV5-1; 11 positions agree with TRBD1. This CDR3 region has 17 residues. Germline CDR1 is SGHRS and CDR2 is YFSETQ. V dropped 3 bases and J dropped 3; count of bases not matched to a gene: 8. The CDR3: CASSSGQGARIYNEQFF. CDR3 bases: TGCGCCAGCAGCTCAGGACAGGGGGCCCGTATCTACAATGAGCAGTTCTTC.

This sequence joins TRBV6-5 and TRBJ1-2; 7 nucleotides match TRBD1. V lost 0 bases, J lost 5 bases, and 6 bases stayed unmatched. This CDR3 spans 15 amino acids. Germline assignment: CDR1 MNHEY and CDR2 SVGAGI. CDR3 DNA: TGTGCCAGCAGTTACTCGGGGACAGCTATTTATGGCTACACCTTC. Its protein is CASSYSGTAIYGYTF.

The V gene is TRBV4-1, the J gene TRBJ2-5; 12 positions match TRBD2. With 2 bases clipped from V and 4 bases from J, the junction kept 14 bases outside the gene matches. Germline CDR1 MGHRA, CDR2 YSYEKL. The CDR3 runs 19 residues. CDR3 amino acids: CASSQILLAGGPRGETQYF. The CDR3 nucleotides are TGCGCCAGCAGCCAAATTCTGCTAGCGGGAGGGCCAAGGGGAGAGACCCAGTACTTC.

This chain links TRBV2 with TRBJ2-1, with 8 positions matching TRBD1. The CDR3 runs to 14 residues. J lost 4 bases, V lost 4 bases, and 3 bases had no gene match. Germline CDR1 reads SNHLY; CDR2 reads FYNNEI. The CDR3 coding sequence is TGTGCCAGCAGTGCCAGGGGGCTTTACAATGAGCAGTTCTTC. Translation gives CASSARGLYNEQFF.

V gene TRBV18 combines with J gene TRBJ1-1; no reliable D call. Germline V CDR1 and CDR2: KGHSH, LQKENI. The V end was cut by 3 bases, the J end by 3 bases, with 8 bases between. CDR3 length equals 13 residues. CDR3 loop: CASSPAVDTEAFF. The CDR3 DNA follows: TGTGCCAGCTCACCGGCAGTTGACACTGAAGCTTTCTTT. Looking up the rest from reference TRBV18 and TRBJ1-1 gives the full variable domain: NAGVMQNPRHLVRRRGQEARLRCSPMKGHSHVYWYRQLPEEGLKFMVYLQKENIIDESGMPKERFSAEFPKEGPSILRIQQVVRGDSAAYFCASSPAVDTEAFFGQGTRLTVV.

This clonotype appeared a single time. This sequence joins TRBV7-3 and TRBJ2-1; TRBD2 aligns across 10 bases. Germline CDR1 is SGHTA and CDR2 is FQGTGA. The V segment lost 5 bases and the J segment 12 bases; nucleotides outside the gene matches: 19. The CDR3 loop spans 17 amino acids. CDR3 sequence (DNA): TGTGCCAGCAGCAAAGGTGGGGCTAGCGGGAGTTTAGATGTGCAGTTCTTC. Amino acid sequence: CASSKGGASGSLDVQFF.

This clonotype was detected only a few times. The J gene is TRBJ2-3, the V gene TRBV7-9; D is undetermined. V was cut by 2 bases and J by 5 bases, with 5 bases left in between. CDR3 length: 12 amino acids. CDR1 and CDR2 from the germline V gene are SEHNR and FQNEAQ (reference sequence). CDR3 DNA: TGTGCCAGCAGCTTACGTAGAGATACGCAGTATTTT. This sequence encodes CASSLRRDTQYF.

The V call is TRBV21-1, the J call TRBJ2-5; the D call of TRBD1 is as the table states it, not checked on the DNA. TRBV21-1 is an annotated pseudogene. CDR3 size: 14 residues. CDR3: CASSKGPPQETQYF. CDR3 nucleotides: TGTGCCAGCAGCAAGGGGCCGCCGCAGGAGACCCAGTACTTC.

This clonotype appeared a few times. This rearrangement joins TRBV20-1 to TRBJ2-3; D ambiguous. The CDR3 is 13 amino acids. Germline V gene lookup returns CDR1 DFQATT and CDR2 SNEGSKA (reference sequence). The germline V and J ends were trimmed by 1 base and 0 bases, with 5 bases remaining between them. Written as DNA, the CDR3 is TGCAGTGCTAGAGTCGGGAGCACAGATACGCAGTATTTT. Its translation: CSARVGSTDTQYF.

This chain connects TRBV18 to TRBJ2-7; possible D gene TRBD1, 6 bases. The CDR3 spans 15 residues. Between the trimmed V and J ends, which lost 1 base and 2 bases, there was a span of 12 bases. The germline V gene has CDR1 KGHSH and CDR2 LQKENI. The CDR3 DNA is TGTGCCAGCTCACCACGCGGCAGGGGCGCCTACGAGCAGTACTTC. It yields the protein CASSPRGRGAYEQYF.